Below are 26 T cell receptor beta chains sequenced from a single sample in a study of T cell repertoires in cytomegalovirus infection. Each CDR3 protein is one row after TCRdb ran MiXCR on the reads. Counted here are hundreds of thousands of distinct CDR3 sequences, 20% to 25% occurring once; the ten biggest clones make up 6.5% to 10%. The sample taken for sequencing was CD8+ T cells from PBMCs. Receptor source: a human donor in good health (CMV status not recorded). Some clones in this sample may be carry-over from other donors' samples.

This clonotype was counted ten times or more. The chain is built from TRBV7-6 and TRBJ2-2, with 7 positions matching TRBD1. The germline gives CDR1 SGHVS, CDR2 FNYEAQ. The CDR3 has 16 amino acids. J gave up 1 base and V 5 bases, and 7 bases lay outside the gene matches. The DNA of the CDR3 is TGTGCCAGCAGCCCAGGGACAGCCATGAACACCGGGGAGCTGTTTTTT. The encoded protein is CASSPGTAMNTGELFF.

This clonotype was counted a few times. The gene calls are TRBV29-1 and TRBJ2-1; 11 bases are a match to TRBD2. Germline V gene data show CDR1 as SQVTM and CDR2 as ANQGSEA. Losses at the gene ends were 4 bases for V and 5 bases for J; bases not matched to a gene: 4. The CDR3 spans 14 residues. Here the CDR3 DNA reads TGCAGCGTTGCTAGACTAGCGGGGAACAATGAGCAGTTCTTC. As protein: CSVARLAGNNEQFF.

The rearrangement links TRBV6-5 to TRBJ1-2, with D uncertain. Trimming left V 0 bases short and J 4 bases short, with 6 bases between. The CDR3 contains 13 residues. Germline assignment: CDR1 MNHEY and CDR2 SVGAGI. CDR3 sequence reads: CASSYSPVYGYTF. CDR3 in DNA: TGTGCCAGCAGTTACTCTCCCGTCTATGGCTACACCTTC.

The rearrangement uses TRBV2 and TRBJ1-4; the D is unclear. The CDR3 runs to 14 residues. Germline CDR1 is SNHLY and CDR2 is FYNNEI. V was trimmed by 11 bases and J by 8 bases, leaving 21 bases between them. CDR3 loop: CAEREGGPEEKLFF. CDR3 in DNA: TGTGCCGAAAGAGAGGGAGGCCCGGAAGAAAAACTGTTTTTT.

In its sample, this clonotype was seen once. DNA of the CDR3: TGCAGCGTTCCGGGACGGCATTCCTACGAGCAGTACTTC. Amino acids: CSVPGRHSYEQYF. The rearrangement links TRBV29-1 to TRBJ2-7; D tentatively fits TRBD1 or TRBD2 (5 bases each). Germline V CDR1 and CDR2: SQVTM, ANQGSEA. This CDR3 spans 13 amino acids. Trimming took 5 bases from V and 1 from J, leaving 12 bases between them.

The rearrangement links TRBV12-3 or TRBV12-4 to TRBJ2-2; TRBD2 matches at 10 bases. With 6 bases clipped from V and 3 bases from J, the junction kept 7 bases outside the gene matches. The CDR3 consists of 16 residues. The CDR3 here is CASSPPGLAYTGELFF. CDR3 DNA sequence: TGTGCCAGCAGCCCCCCGGGACTAGCGTACACCGGGGAGCTGTTTTTT.

The chain uses TRBV4-1 and TRBJ1-4; D gene uncertain. There are 13 residues in the CDR3. In germline, CDR1 is MGHRA, CDR2 YSYEKL. V lost 5 bases and J lost 5, with 9 bases in between. The CDR3 loop is CASSNPGNEKLFF. Here the CDR3 DNA reads TGCGCCAGCAGCAACCCCGGAAATGAAAAACTGTTTTTT.

This clonotype was detected a few times. In DNA, the CDR3 is TGTGCCAGCAGTTCTCTCCGACAGGGATTAACCCAGTACTTC. Protein sequence: CASSSLRQGLTQYF. V and J are TRBV28 and TRBJ2-5, with 7 nucleotides matching TRBD1. The CDR3 is 14 amino acids. In germline, CDR1 is MDHEN, CDR2 SYDVKM. With V trimmed by 4 bases and J by 8 bases, 10 bases remained unmatched.

This chain connects TRBV29-1 to TRBJ2-1; TRBD2 aligns across 12 bases. The V gene's germline CDR1 is SQVTM and CDR2 ANQGSEA. V shed 5 bases, J shed 8 bases, and the junction held 7 bases outside the gene matches. This CDR3 has 14 amino acids. The CDR3, as DNA: TGCAGCGTTAAGACTAGCGGGGGCATGGATGAGCAGTTCTTC. Protein sequence: CSVKTSGGMDEQFF.

This chain uses TRBV11-2 with TRBJ2-1; 9 nucleotides align to TRBD2. This CDR3 is 14 amino acids long. CDR1 is SGHAT, CDR2 FQNNGV, per germline. The V gene end was trimmed by 5 bases and the J gene end by 10 bases; junction bases not matched to a gene: 9. The CDR3 coding sequence is TGTGCCAGCAGCCCCACGGTAGGACTAGCGGAGCAGTTCTTC. Translating gives CASSPTVGLAEQFF.

The V call is TRBV29-1, the J call TRBJ2-3; 7 bases are a match to TRBD2. Per germline, CDR1 SQVTM and CDR2 ANQGSEA. V was clipped by 0 bases and J by 0 bases; unmatched bases: 12. This CDR3 contains 18 residues. In DNA, the CDR3 is TGCAGCGTTGAAGATCTGCGGCTAGCGGCAACTAGCACAGATACGCAGTATTTT. It yields the protein CSVEDLRLAATSTDTQYF.

This clonotype was seen many times. The chain links TRBV7-9 to TRBJ2-1; no clear D gene. CDR3 length: 14 residues. V shed 5 bases and J shed 5 bases, with 13 bases lying between them. Per germline, CDR1 SEHNR and CDR2 FQNEAQ (reference sequence). The CDR3 loop reads CASSGTTKNNEQFF. CDR3 nucleotide sequence: TGTGCCAGCAGCGGCACGACAAAGAACAATGAGCAGTTCTTC.

This clonotype has at least ten counts. At one of its ends the junction is not consistent with the germline gene, which may arise from a read error. V is TRBV7-7 and J is TRBJ2-5, with 7 nucleotides matching TRBD1. Germline V gene data show CDR1 as SSHAT and CDR2 as FNYEAQ (reference sequence). This CDR3 has 15 amino acids. The DNA for the CDR3 is TGTGCTAGCAGCTTAGTATTGGGACAGCAAGAGACCCAGTACTTC. The encoded protein is CASSLVLGQQETQYF.

This clonotype was seen more than once but under ten times. The rearrangement uses TRBV6-1 and TRBJ2-1, with D possibly matching TRBD2 (7 bases). Germline V gene sequence: CDR1 MNHNS, CDR2 SASEGT. V was clipped by 4 bases and J by 5 bases, with 18 bases between them. This CDR3 region has 16 residues. CDR3 nucleotides: TGTGCCAGCAGTGGGCACCTGGGGGGGCCCCACAATGAGCAGTTCTTC. This encodes CASSGHLGGPHNEQFF.

CDR3 DNA sequence: TGTGCCAGCGGGACGCCCCTCGGACACTCGAACACTGAAGCTTTCTTT. This sequence encodes CASGTPLGHSNTEAFF. V and J are TRBV9 and TRBJ1-1; possible D gene TRBD1, 5 bases. Trimming removed 7 bases from V and 1 base from J, with 20 bases in between. The CDR3 spans 16 residues. Germline values: CDR1 SGDLS, CDR2 YYNGEE.

The chain is built from TRBV27 and TRBJ2-1; D remains ambiguous. The CDR3 is 15 residues long. The V end was cut by 5 bases, the J end by 7 bases, with 18 bases between. Germline V gene sequence: CDR1 MNHEY, CDR2 SMNVEV (reference sequence). CDR3 residues: CASSTDLTNTNEQFF. In nucleotides, the CDR3 is TGTGCCAGCAGTACCGACCTAACCAACACGAATGAGCAGTTCTTC.

Comment on this clonotype: A much more abundant neighbour one base away suggests this may be a read error. The chain carries TRBV6-1 and TRBJ2-7, with D unresolved. From germline, CDR1 is MNHNS and CDR2 SASEGT. The CDR3 totals 14 residues. V was shortened by 10 bases and J by 2 bases, with 18 bases between the two germline ends. CDR3 sequence: CANSPEIGAYEQYV. CDR3 coding DNA: TGTGCCAACAGCCCTGAGATAGGCGCCTACGAGCAGTACGTC.

This clonotype was seen ten or more times. V usage is TRBV7-6 and J usage is TRBJ2-7; tentatively, D is TRBD1 or TRBD2 (5 bases each). The germline V gene encodes CDR1 SGHVS and CDR2 FNYEAQ. Trimming removed 2 bases from V and 4 bases from J, with 24 bases in between. The CDR3 runs to 18 residues. The CDR3 loop is CASSLYGASAGVEYEQYF. The CDR3 DNA is TGTGCCAGCAGCTTATACGGGGCCTCCGCCGGGGTGGAGTACGAGCAGTACTTC.

V gene TRBV7-9 combines with J gene TRBJ1-1, with 10 bases identical to TRBD1. The CDR3 is 17 residues long. With 5 bases clipped from V and 0 bases from J, the junction kept 9 bases outside the gene matches. Germline-derived CDR1 and CDR2 are SEHNR and FQNEAQ (reference sequence). The CDR3, as DNA: TGTGCCAGCAGCCCCCCGACAGGGGGCTTTATGAACACTGAAGCTTTCTTT. This gives the protein CASSPPTGGFMNTEAFF.

V and J are TRBV20-1 and TRBJ2-7, with 7 bases fitting TRBD1. The germline gives CDR1 DFQATT, CDR2 SNEGSKA (reference sequence). This CDR3 contains 13 residues. V was clipped by 5 bases and J by 4 bases; unmatched bases: 8. CDR3 region: CSARDRVRYEQYF. For the CDR3, the DNA is TGCAGTGCTCGCGACAGGGTAAGGTACGAGCAGTACTTC.

The chain recombines TRBV4-1 with TRBJ1-1; no reliable D call. There are 15 residues in the CDR3. The V and J ends lost 4 bases and 0 bases respectively, with 12 bases between them. Germline CDR1 is MGHRA and CDR2 is YSYEKL. CDR3 sequence reads: CASSRPTGLNTEAFF. DNA of the CDR3: TGCGCCAGCAGCCGCCCGACGGGGTTGAACACTGAAGCTTTCTTT.

The genes are TRBV5-1 and TRBJ2-5; TRBD1 might be the D (5 bases). The V gene's germline CDR1 is SGHRS and CDR2 YFSETQ. The CDR3 sequence is 13 residues long. With 2 bases removed from V and 5 bases from J, the gap between germline ends came to 10 bases. This CDR3 reads CASSFREPETQYF. CDR3 DNA sequence: TGCGCCAGCAGCTTCAGGGAACCGGAGACCCAGTACTTC.

This clonotype showed up many times. The chain joins TRBV12-3 or TRBV12-4 to TRBJ2-2, with a tentative D call TRBD1 (6 bases). V was cut by 3 bases and J by 6 bases, with 20 bases left in between. The CDR3 extends over 17 amino acids. This CDR3 is CASSFSAGTTEPGELFF. In DNA form, the CDR3 reads TGTGCCAGCAGTTTTTCCGCCGGGACAACCGAACCCGGGGAGCTGTTTTTT.

Comment on this clonotype: Given a much more abundant clone one base away, this may be a read error. The gene calls are TRBV14 and TRBJ2-7; TRBD2 matches at 14 bases. The CDR3 covers 23 residues. Germline V gene sequence: CDR1 SGHDN, CDR2 FVKESK. The CDR3 loop reads CVSSQEQGDTGSRLAGGLAEQYF. The CDR3 region has the DNA TGTGTCAGCAGCCAAGAACAGGGGGACACCGGATCCCGACTAGCGGGGGGGCTGGCCGAGCAGTACTTC.

This clonotype appeared a few times. The V and J genes are TRBV2 and TRBJ2-1; TRBD1 matches 7 bases. V lost 7 bases, J lost 1 base, and 7 bases stayed unmatched. CDR1 is SNHLY, CDR2 FYNNEI, per germline. The CDR3 sequence is 15 residues long. The CDR3 DNA is TGTGCCAGCATGCACGAGACAGGGTCCTACAATGAGCAGTTCTTC. This gives the protein CASMHETGSYNEQFF.

This clonotype was seen many times. V gene TRBV7-2 combines with J gene TRBJ2-5; TRBD2 agrees at 11 bases. The junction had 5 bases not matched to a gene; V was cut back by 5 bases and J by 0 bases. This CDR3 contains 16 residues. CDR1 and CDR2 from the germline V gene are SGHTA and FQGNSA. CDR3 bases: TGTGCCAGCAGCACCGGGACTAGCGGAAACCAAGAGACCCAGTACTTC. This translates into CASSTGTSGNQETQYF.